The following is a T cell receptor (beta chain) sequence with its context. Antigen unknown. TCRdb reprocessed the RT-PCR reads via MiXCR and lists one record per CDR3 protein. The table has more than 600,000 distinct CDR3 sequences, roughly 20% seen once. This record comes from a study of response to subunit inactivated influenza vaccine. Study results and caveats: The authors offered the suggestion that each seasonal influenza vaccination recruits few new T cells.

This CDR3 spans 11 amino acids. Germline V CDR1 and CDR2: MNHEY, SVGEGT. V lost 6 bases and J 4 bases, leaving 6 bases between the germline ends. The clonotype was recovered from a man aged 50-60 years who received an inactivated influenza vaccine. The V gene is TRBV6-2 or TRBV6-3, the J gene TRBJ1-1; no reliable D call. Sequencing used PBMCs from blood, obtained 5 days after vaccination. The CDR3 reads CASRSGTEAFF. CDR3 DNA: TGTGCCAGCAGATCGGGCACTGAAGCTTTCTTT.